A single sample is the source of the 14 T cell receptor beta chains below, sequenced in a study of TIL therapy for anti-PD-1-resistant metastatic lung cancer. The immunoSEQ assay was v3. TCRdb's copy holds only in-frame clones and misses some; the assay was immunoSEQ multiplex PCR. This table holds fewer than 20,000 clones, 83% found once. The sample's time point: pre-treatment sample, taken before nivolumab and TIL therapy. The sample consisted of blood, taken at baseline. The receptors were gathered from a person aged 25-85 years with non-small cell lung cancer.

This chain uses TRBV9 with TRBJ2-1, with a tentative D call TRBD2 (7 bases). V was shortened by 0 bases and J by 7 bases, with 14 bases between the two germline ends. Germline V gene lookup returns CDR1 SGDLS and CDR2 YYNGEE. The CDR3 totals 15 residues. The CDR3 loop reads CASSVEGGPKNEQFF. CDR3 DNA: TGTGCCAGCAGCGTAGAGGGGGGGCCCAAGAATGAGCAGTTCTTC.

V is TRBV5-1 and J is TRBJ2-3, with 12 bases matching TRBD2. The CDR3 length is 19 residues. V was clipped by 4 bases and J by 3 bases; unmatched bases: 15. Per the germline V gene, CDR1 is SGHRS and CDR2 is YFSETQ. The CDR3 coding sequence is TGCGCCAGCAGCAACCGGGCTAGCGGGAGGGCCCGGGGGACAGATACGCAGTATTTT. Amino acids: CASSNRASGRARGTDTQYF. Together with reference TRBV5-1 and TRBJ2-3, the CDR3 gives the full variable domain: KAGVTQTPRYLIKTRGQQVTLSCSPISGHRSVSWYQQTPGQGLQFLFEYFSETQRNKGNFPGRFSGRQFSNSRSEMNVSTLELGDSALYLCASSNRASGRARGTDTQYFGPGTRLTVL.

The chain employs TRBV9 and TRBJ1-1; the match to TRBD1 covers 8 bases. The CDR3 runs to 15 residues. The V gene's germline CDR1 is SGDLS and CDR2 YYNGEE. Losses at the gene ends were 2 bases for V and 5 bases for J; bases not matched to a gene: 8. DNA of the CDR3: TGTGCCAGCAGCGTCACGGACAGGGCTTGGACTGAAGCTTTCTTT. Translated: CASSVTDRAWTEAFF.

The DNA of the CDR3 is TGCAGCGCTCGGGACTTTCTCTCCTACGAGCAGTACTTC. Translating it yields CSARDFLSYEQYF. The rearrangement uses TRBV29-1 and TRBJ2-7; tentative D call: TRBD2 (6 bases). This CDR3 region has 13 residues. Trimming pared 7 bases from V and 0 bases from J, leaving 13 bases between. Looked up from germline, CDR1 is SQVTM and CDR2 is ANQGSEA.

V is TRBV19 and J is TRBJ1-2, with D hard to call. Deletions cut 2 bases from V and 4 bases from J, with 5 bases between. CDR3 length: 12 residues. Germline V gene lookup returns CDR1 LNHDA and CDR2 SQIVND (reference sequence). CDR3 protein: CASSIPAYGYTF. The CDR3 nucleotides are TGTGCCAGTAGTATACCTGCCTATGGCTACACCTTC.

CDR3 coding DNA: TGCAGCGTTGTTTCAGGGGACTATGGCTACACCTTC. It yields the protein CSVVSGDYGYTF. V is TRBV29-1 and J is TRBJ1-2; D possibly corresponds to TRBD1 (6 bases). The V and J ends lost 4 bases and 3 bases respectively, with 9 bases between them. This CDR3 has 12 residues. Looked up from germline, CDR1 is SQVTM and CDR2 is ANQGSEA.

The CDR3 nucleotides are TGTGCCAGCAGCCCCTCGGGAGACCCTAACTATGGCTACACCTTC. This gives the protein CASSPSGDPNYGYTF. The rearrangement joins TRBV5-4 to TRBJ1-2; D unresolved. Trimming pared 4 bases from V and 0 bases from J, leaving 13 bases between. The V gene's germline CDR1 is SGHNT and CDR2 YYREEE (reference sequence). CDR3 length: 15 amino acids.

V is TRBV2 and J is TRBJ2-3; 10 bases fit TRBD1. This CDR3 has 13 residues. The germline V gene encodes CDR1 SNHLY and CDR2 FYNNEI. Losses at the gene ends were 8 bases for V and 7 bases for J; bases not matched to a gene: 6. CDR3 sequence: CASCGTGAYTQYF. The CDR3 coding sequence is TGTGCCAGCTGCGGGACAGGGGCTTATACGCAGTATTTT.

This chain joins TRBV29-1 and TRBJ1-1, with D possibly matching TRBD1 (5 bases). The CDR3 covers 12 residues. Trimming pared 0 bases from V and 3 bases from J, leaving 5 bases between. CDR1 is SQVTM and CDR2 is ANQGSEA in the germline V gene. The CDR3 coding sequence is TGCAGCGTTGAAGACAGGGACACTGAAGCTTTCTTT. Translated, it gives CSVEDRDTEAFF.

The gene calls are TRBV19 and TRBJ1-1, with D possibly matching TRBD1 (6 bases). The germline V gene has CDR1 LNHDA and CDR2 SQIVND (reference sequence). V gave up 5 bases and J gave up 5 bases, with 18 bases separating them. CDR3 size: 15 residues. In DNA, the CDR3 is TGTGCCAGTAGTCGCGGGGGGCTAGGTGGAACTGAAGCTTTCTTT. It is translated as CASSRGGLGGTEAFF.

V gene TRBV6-6 combines with J gene TRBJ1-5; maybe TRBD1 (6 bases). There are 16 residues in the CDR3. Trimming left V 0 bases short and J 2 bases short, with 11 bases between. CDR1 and CDR2 from the germline V gene are MNHNY and SVGAGI (reference sequence). The CDR3 nucleotides are TGTGCCAGCAGTTACTCGGGGGGGCAGGGCAATCAGCCCCAGCATTTT. Amino acid sequence: CASSYSGGQGNQPQHF.

This clone was observed a few times. The gene calls are TRBV27 and TRBJ1-2; no clear D gene. In germline, CDR1 is MNHEY, CDR2 SMNVEV (reference sequence). CDR3 length equals 12 residues. The V end was cut by 6 bases, the J end by 7 bases, with 12 bases between. As DNA, the CDR3 is TGTGCCAGCAGGTGGGGTGAGGGTGGCTACACCTTC. This translates into CASRWGEGGYTF.

V is TRBV5-1 and J is TRBJ1-1; no reliable D call. Per the germline V gene, CDR1 is SGHRS and CDR2 is YFSETQ. Trimming pared 3 bases from V and 4 bases from J, leaving 13 bases between. This CDR3 spans 14 amino acids. Here the CDR3 DNA reads TGCGCCAGCAGCTACACCAATTCAGCCACTGAAGCTTTCTTT. Translation: CASSYTNSATEAFF.

The V call is TRBV11-3, the J call TRBJ2-1, with TRBD1 as a possible D gene (5 bases). The V end lost 0 bases, the J end lost 5 bases, and 11 bases lay between the germline ends. CDR3 length: 15 residues. In germline, CDR1 is SGHNT, CDR2 YENEEA. This CDR3 reads CASSLDRSRDNEQFF. CDR3 DNA: TGTGCCAGCAGCTTAGACAGAAGCAGGGACAATGAGCAGTTCTTC.